What follows are 12 T cell receptor beta chains derived from one specimen sequenced in a study of Ad26.COV2.S vaccination and SARS-CoV-2 variants. The treatment is: approximately 18 received Ad26.COV2.S at low or high dose, single or two shots; five or six received placebo; per-sample allocation not given. Sampling was performed 63 days after the first vaccine or placebo injection. Libraries were prepared by immunoSEQ multiplex PCR; TCRdb keeps only in-frame clonotypes and omits some of them. The data show around 450,000 clones, around nine tenths seen once. The specimen comprised peripheral blood, sampled in a trial of Ad26.COV2.S vaccine versus placebo. Receptor source: a person aged 18-60 years who received the Ad26.COV2.S COVID-19 vaccine or a placebo.

This chain connects TRBV3-1 (or the pseudogene TRBV3-2) to TRBJ1-1, with 7 bases that match TRBD1. The CDR3 is made up of 15 amino acids. The J segment lost 1 base and the V segment lost 6 bases, leaving 8 bases of the junction unmatched. Germline lookup yields CDR1 LGHDT and CDR2 YNNKEL (reference sequence). Here the CDR3 DNA reads TGTGCCAGCAGTCCTAGGACAGGCCAGAACACTGAAGCTTTCTTT. It yields the protein CASSPRTGQNTEAFF.

The chain links TRBV29-1 to TRBJ2-3, with TRBD2 matching over 8 bases. Unmatched junction bases numbered 14, after V lost 0 bases and J lost 3 bases. Germline V gene sequence: CDR1 SQVTM, CDR2 ANQGSEA. This CDR3 has 18 amino acids. CDR3 in amino acids: CSVEDLTGGQIRTDTQYF. The CDR3 region has the DNA TGCAGCGTTGAAGATCTAACGGGGGGGCAAATTAGGACAGATACGCAGTATTTT.

This clone was seen a single time. V gene TRBV6-5 combines with J gene TRBJ2-3; 9 bases line up with TRBD1. CDR3 length: 15 residues. CDR1 and CDR2 from the germline V gene are MNHEY and SVGAGI. V was pared by 6 bases and J by 1 base, with 5 bases of the junction left unmatched. CDR3 amino acids: CASSLRDRGTDTQYF. Here the CDR3 DNA reads TGTGCCAGCAGCCTCCGGGACAGGGGCACAGATACGCAGTATTTT.

J is TRBJ2-7 and V is TRBV3-1 (or the pseudogene TRBV3-2); 8 bases fit TRBD1. The junction had 11 bases not matched to a gene; V was cut back by 0 bases and J by 7 bases. CDR3 length: 16 residues. The germline CDR1 and CDR2 sequences are LGHDT and YNNKEL (reference sequence). The CDR3 DNA is TGTGCCAGCAGCCAAGATTATTTCCAGGGGGCCGGAGAGCAGTACTTC. Amino acids: CASSQDYFQGAGEQYF.

The chain carries TRBV28 and TRBJ1-1; D possibly corresponds to TRBD1 (5 bases). Germline V gene lookup returns CDR1 MDHEN and CDR2 SYDVKM. This CDR3 region has 14 residues. Trimming removed 10 bases from V and 0 bases from J, with 15 bases in between. As DNA, the CDR3 is TGTGCCACCCTTGACAGAGCCATGAACACTGAAGCTTTCTTT. Its protein is CATLDRAMNTEAFF.

This clone was counted between two and nine times. The chain joins TRBV6-2 or TRBV6-3 to TRBJ2-5; D uncertain. The CDR3 contains 15 residues. CDR1 is MNHEY and CDR2 is SVGEGT in the germline V gene. V was shortened by 2 bases and J by 1 base, with 11 bases between the two germline ends. CDR3 DNA: TGTGCCAGCAGTTACGACCAGGTGGGCCAAGAGACCCAGTACTTC. Residues: CASSYDQVGQETQYF.

J is TRBJ2-3 and V is TRBV14; D call uncertain. The CDR3 runs to 17 residues. Germline-derived CDR1 and CDR2 are SGHDN and FVKESK. V lost 1 base and J 5 bases, leaving 19 bases between the germline ends. The CDR3 DNA reads as TGTGCCAGCAGCCAAGCTGTTTTAGGGTGGGCCCAAGATACGCAGTATTTT. Translating it yields CASSQAVLGWAQDTQYF. The full variable domain, rest sourced from reference TRBV14 and TRBJ2-3, is EAGVTQFPSHSVIEKGQTVTLRCDPISGHDNLYWYRRVMGKEIKFLLHFVKESKQDESGMPNNRFLAERTGGTYSTLKVQPAELEDSGVYFCASSQAVLGWAQDTQYFGPGTRLTVL.

The gene calls are TRBV6-2 or TRBV6-3 and TRBJ2-7; D remains ambiguous. Germline loops: CDR1 MNHEY, CDR2 SVGEGT. The V and J ends lost 4 bases and 2 bases respectively, with 9 bases between them. This CDR3 region has 13 residues. The CDR3 region has the DNA TGTGCCAGCAGTTTAATAGAGACCTACGAGCAGTACTTC. It yields the protein CASSLIETYEQYF.

The chain has TRBV4-3 and TRBJ1-1; D is uncertain. This CDR3 comprises 13 residues. Germline assignment: CDR1 LGHNA and CDR2 YSLEER. The V and J ends lost 1 base and 7 bases respectively, with 10 bases between them. CDR3 sequence (DNA): TGCGCCAGCAGCCAAGGGTTGGCCAATGAAGCTTTCTTT. It encodes CASSQGLANEAFF.

This clone was seen a single time. This chain uses TRBV21-1 with TRBJ2-7; the table's D call of TRBD2 was not tested on the DNA. TRBV21-1 is labeled a pseudogene. There are 13 residues in the CDR3. In DNA form, the CDR3 reads TGTGCCAGCAGCGGACCGGGGGAGAACGAGCAGTACTTC. Translated, it gives CASSGPGENEQYF.

CDR3 sequence reads: CASSSRENSGNTIYF. CDR3 sequence (DNA): TGTGCCAGCAGCTCCCGGGAGAACTCTGGAAACACCATATATTTT. The rearrangement joins TRBV11-1 to TRBJ1-3; no clear D gene. CDR3 length: 15 amino acids. Germline assignment: CDR1 SGHAT and CDR2 FQDESV (reference sequence). V was trimmed by 4 bases and J by 0 bases, leaving 10 bases between them.

This clone was seen just once. The chain links TRBV6-5 to TRBJ2-7, with 10 bases lining up with TRBD1. The J segment lost 6 bases and the V segment lost 5 bases, leaving 7 bases of the junction unmatched. The CDR3 sequence is 14 residues long. Per the germline V gene, CDR1 is MNHEY and CDR2 is SVGAGI. The CDR3 reads CASSIDRGRLEQYF. CDR3 DNA: TGTGCCAGCAGTATAGACAGGGGGCGCCTCGAGCAGTACTTC.